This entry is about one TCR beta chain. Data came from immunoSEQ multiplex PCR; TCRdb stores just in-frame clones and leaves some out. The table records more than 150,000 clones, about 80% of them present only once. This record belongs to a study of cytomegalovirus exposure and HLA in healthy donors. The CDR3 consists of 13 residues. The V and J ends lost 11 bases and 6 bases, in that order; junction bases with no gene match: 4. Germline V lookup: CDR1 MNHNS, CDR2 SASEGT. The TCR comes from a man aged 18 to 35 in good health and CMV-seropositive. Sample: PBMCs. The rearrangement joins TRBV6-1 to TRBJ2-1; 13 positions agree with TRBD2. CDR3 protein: CAARTSGSNEQFF. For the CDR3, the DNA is TGTGCCGCCAGGACTAGCGGGAGCAATGAGCAGTTCTTC.